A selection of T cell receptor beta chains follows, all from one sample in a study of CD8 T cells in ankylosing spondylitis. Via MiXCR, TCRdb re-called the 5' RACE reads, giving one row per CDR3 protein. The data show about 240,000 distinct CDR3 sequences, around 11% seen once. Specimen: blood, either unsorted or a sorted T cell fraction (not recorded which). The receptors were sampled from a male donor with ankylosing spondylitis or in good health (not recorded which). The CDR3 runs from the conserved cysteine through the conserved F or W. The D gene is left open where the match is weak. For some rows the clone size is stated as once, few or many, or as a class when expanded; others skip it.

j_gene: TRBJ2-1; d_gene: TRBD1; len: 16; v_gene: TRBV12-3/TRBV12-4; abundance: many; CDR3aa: CASSSYRGLRANEQFF; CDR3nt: TGTGCCAGCAGTTCCTACAGGGGATTAAGGGCCAATGAGCAGTTCTTC
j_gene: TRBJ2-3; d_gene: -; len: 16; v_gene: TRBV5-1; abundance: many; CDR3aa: CASSRRLATDTDTQYF; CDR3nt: TGCGCCAGCAGCAGGAGACTGGCGACGGACACAGATACGCAGTATTTT
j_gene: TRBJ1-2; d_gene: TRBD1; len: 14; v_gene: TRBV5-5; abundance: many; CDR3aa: CASSQRTGGYGYTF; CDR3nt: TGTGCCAGCAGCCAGAGGACAGGGGGGTATGGCTACACCTTC
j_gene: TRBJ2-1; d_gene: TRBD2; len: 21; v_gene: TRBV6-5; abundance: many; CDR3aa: CASSSAGGAGLIAGGSTEQFF; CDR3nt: TGTGCCAGCAGTTCGGCAGGGGGCGCCGGTTTAATAGCGGGAGGATCCACTGAGCAGTTCTTC
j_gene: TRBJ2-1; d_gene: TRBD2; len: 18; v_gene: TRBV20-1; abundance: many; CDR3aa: CSARDRMTSGRSYNEQFF; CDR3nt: TGCAGTGCTAGAGATCGTATGACTAGCGGGAGGAGCTACAATGAGCAGTTCTTC
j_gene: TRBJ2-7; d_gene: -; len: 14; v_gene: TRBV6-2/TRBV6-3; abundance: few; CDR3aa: CASSSGTPSYEQYF; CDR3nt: TGTGCCAGCAGCTCCGGGACTCCTTCCTACGAGCAGTACTTC
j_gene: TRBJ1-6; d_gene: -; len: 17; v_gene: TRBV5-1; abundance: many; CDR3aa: CASSLKDTGGDNSPLHF; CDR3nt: TGCGCCAGCAGCCTGAAAGACACGGGGGGCGATAATTCACCCCTCCACTTT
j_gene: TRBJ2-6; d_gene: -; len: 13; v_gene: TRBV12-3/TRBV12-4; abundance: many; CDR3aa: CASSHSGANVLTF; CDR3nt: TGTGCCAGCAGTCATTCCGGGGCCAACGTCCTGACTTTC
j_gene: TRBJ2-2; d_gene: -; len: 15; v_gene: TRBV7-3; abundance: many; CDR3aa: CASSNLRANTGELFF; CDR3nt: TGTGCCAGCAGCAATCTGCGGGCGAACACCGGGGAGCTGTTTTTT
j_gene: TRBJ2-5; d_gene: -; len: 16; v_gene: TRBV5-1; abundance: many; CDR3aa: CASSLAPMQSQETQYF; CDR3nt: TGCGCCAGCAGCTTGGCCCCAATGCAGAGCCAAGAGACCCAGTACTTC
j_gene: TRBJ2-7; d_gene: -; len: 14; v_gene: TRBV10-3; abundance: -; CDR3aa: CAITRAGETYEQYF; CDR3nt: TGTGCCATCACGCGGGCAGGGGAGACCTACGAGCAGTACTTC
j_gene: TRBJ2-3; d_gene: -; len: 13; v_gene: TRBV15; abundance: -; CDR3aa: CATRGREADTQYF; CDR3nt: TGTGCCACCAGGGGCAGAGAGGCAGATACGCAGTATTTT
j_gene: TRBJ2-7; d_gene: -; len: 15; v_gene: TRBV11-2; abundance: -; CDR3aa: CATKKGGGIEYEQYF; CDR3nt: TGTGCCACCAAGAAGGGGGGGGGGATCGAGTACGAGCAGTACTTC
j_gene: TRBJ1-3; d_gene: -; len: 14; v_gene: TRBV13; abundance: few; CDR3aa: CASSAQGNQDTIYF; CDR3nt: TGTGCCAGCAGCGCACAGGGTAACCAAGACACCATATATTTT
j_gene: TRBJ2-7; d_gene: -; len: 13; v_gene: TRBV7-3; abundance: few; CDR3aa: CASSPVGSYEQYF; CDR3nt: TGTGCCAGCAGCCCTGTGGGCAGTTACGAGCAGTACTTC
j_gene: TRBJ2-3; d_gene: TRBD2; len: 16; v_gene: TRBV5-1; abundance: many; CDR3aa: CASSLGLADLTDTQYF; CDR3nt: TGCGCCAGCAGCTTGGGACTAGCGGACCTCACAGATACGCAGTATTTT
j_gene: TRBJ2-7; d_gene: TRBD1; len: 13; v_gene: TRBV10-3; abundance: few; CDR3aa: CAINDRGMDEQYF; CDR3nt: TGTGCCATAAATGACAGGGGTATGGACGAGCAGTACTTC
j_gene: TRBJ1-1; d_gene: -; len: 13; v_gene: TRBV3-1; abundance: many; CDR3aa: CASSQPQGTEAFF; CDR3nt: TGTGCCAGCAGCCAACCCCAAGGGACTGAAGCTTTCTTT
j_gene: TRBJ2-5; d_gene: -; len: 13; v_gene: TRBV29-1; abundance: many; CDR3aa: CSVESWGQETQYF; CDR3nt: TGCAGCGTTGAAAGCTGGGGCCAAGAGACCCAGTACTTC
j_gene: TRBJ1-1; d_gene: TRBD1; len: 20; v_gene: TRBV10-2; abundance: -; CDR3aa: CASSESKQGAVVEMNTEAFF; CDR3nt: TGCGCCAGCAGTGAGTCGAAACAGGGGGCTGTGGTAGAAATGAACACTGAAGCTTTCTTT
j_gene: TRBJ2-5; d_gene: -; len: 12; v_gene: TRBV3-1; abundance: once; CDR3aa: CASSQGRKTQYF; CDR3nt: TGTGCCAGCAGCCAAGGTCGGAAGACCCAGTACTTC
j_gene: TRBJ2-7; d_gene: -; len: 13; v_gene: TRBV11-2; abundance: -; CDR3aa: CASSRATAYEQYF; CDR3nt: TGTGCCAGCAGCCGTGCCACGGCCTACGAGCAGTACTTC
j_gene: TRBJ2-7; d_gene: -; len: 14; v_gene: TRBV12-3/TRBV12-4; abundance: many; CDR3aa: CASSLGLGFYEQYF; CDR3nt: TGTGCCAGCAGTTTAGGGTTAGGTTTCTACGAGCAGTACTTC
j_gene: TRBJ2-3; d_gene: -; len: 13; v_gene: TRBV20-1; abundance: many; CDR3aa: CSAQWGVGDTQYF; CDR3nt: TGCAGTGCTCAATGGGGGGTGGGAGATACGCAGTATTTT
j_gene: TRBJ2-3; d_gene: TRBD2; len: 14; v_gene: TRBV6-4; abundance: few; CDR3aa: CASSEAGGSDTQYF; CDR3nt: TGTGCCAGCAGTGAGGCGGGAGGGTCAGATACGCAGTATTTT
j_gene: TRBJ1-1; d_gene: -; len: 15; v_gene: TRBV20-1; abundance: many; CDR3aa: CSARVPTGFNTEAFF; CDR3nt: TGCAGTGCTAGAGTCCCGACAGGCTTCAACACTGAAGCTTTCTTT
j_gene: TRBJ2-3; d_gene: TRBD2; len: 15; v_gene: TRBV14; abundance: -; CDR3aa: CASSQGRGFADTQYF; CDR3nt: TGTGCCAGCAGCCAAGGGCGGGGGTTCGCAGATACGCAGTATTTT
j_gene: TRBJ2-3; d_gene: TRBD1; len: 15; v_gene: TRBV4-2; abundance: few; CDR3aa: CASSQDKGAADTQYF; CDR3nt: TGTGCCAGCAGCCAAGATAAGGGGGCCGCAGATACGCAGTATTTT
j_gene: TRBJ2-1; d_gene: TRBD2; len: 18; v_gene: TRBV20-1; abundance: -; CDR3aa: CSARVPSGGPLSYNEQFF; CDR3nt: TGCAGTGCTAGAGTACCCAGCGGGGGTCCCTTATCCTACAATGAGCAGTTCTTC
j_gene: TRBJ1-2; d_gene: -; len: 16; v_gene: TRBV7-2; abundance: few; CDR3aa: CASSLSIGQGNGGYTF; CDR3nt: TGTGCCAGCAGCTTAAGCATCGGGCAGGGCAACGGAGGCTACACCTTC
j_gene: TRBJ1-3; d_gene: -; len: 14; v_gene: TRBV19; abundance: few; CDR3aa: CATRTGTSGNTIYF; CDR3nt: TGTGCCACCCGGACCGGAACCTCTGGAAACACCATATATTTT